The clone carrying this TCR beta chain was picked up a small number of times. Germline-derived CDR1 and CDR2 are SEHNR and FQNEAQ (reference sequence). The CDR3 sequence is 14 residues long. The trim removed 11 bases at V and 8 bases at J, leaving 15 bases unmatched. The data belong to a study of molecular identifiers for immune sequencing clone quantification. TCRdb reanalysed the PCR reads using MiXCR and keeps one entry per CDR3 protein. The repertoire consists of hundreds of thousands of distinct CDR3 sequences, with about 25% occurring once and the leading ten covering about 0.73%. This receptor was obtained from a human donor in good health. Some libraries in this study had Jurkat cell RNA spiked in. Source material: naive CD8+ T cells from blood, with Jurkat cell RNA spiked in. Subset given: FACS-sorted CD8+CD4-CCR7+CD45RA+ naive T cells. J is TRBJ1-3 and V is TRBV7-9, with 7 bases that match TRBD1. CDR3 sequence reads: CASDRSSGSDTIYF. In DNA form, the CDR3 reads TGTGCCTCGGACAGGTCCTCTGGTTCGGACACCATATATTTT.